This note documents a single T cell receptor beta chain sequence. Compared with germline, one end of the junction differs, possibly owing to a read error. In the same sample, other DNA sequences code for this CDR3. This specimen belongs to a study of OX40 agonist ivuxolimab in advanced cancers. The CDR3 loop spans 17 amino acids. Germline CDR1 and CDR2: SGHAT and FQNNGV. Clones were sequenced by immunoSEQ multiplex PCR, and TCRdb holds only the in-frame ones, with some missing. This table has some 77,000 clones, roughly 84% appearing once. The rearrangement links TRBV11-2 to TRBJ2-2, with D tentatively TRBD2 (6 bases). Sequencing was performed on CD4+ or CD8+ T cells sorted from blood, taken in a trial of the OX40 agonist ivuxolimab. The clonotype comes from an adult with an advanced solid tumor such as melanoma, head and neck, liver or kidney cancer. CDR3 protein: CASSLNSGFANTGELFF. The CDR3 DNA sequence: TGTGCCAGCAGCTTAAATAGCGGTTTCGCGAACACCGGGGAGCTGTTTTTC.